This TCR beta chain was captured in a study of shared clonotypes between healthy human individuals. Study-wide context: Aged 18 to 49, the donors were two women and a few men. Study-wide findings and caveats: A reduction in generation probabilities was seen for non-shared clonotypes relative to those shared by all four donors.

Repertoires were generated with immunoSEQ multiplex PCR, while TCRdb's copy carries only in-frame clones and drops some. This repertoire shows 1.4 million or so clones, approximately 98.5% found once; its top ten account for 0.36%. Turning to this clone: No antigen is known for it.

The sample was naive CD4+ T cells sorted from blood. The subset is: CD45RA+ positively selected. The source is a man aged 25 to 40 in good health.

The CDR3 is CASSLSDRGYKPQHF. In nucleotides, the CDR3 is TGTGCCAGCAGCTTATCCGACAGGGGATATAAGCCCCAGCATTTT. The V gene is TRBV7-2, the J gene TRBJ1-5, with 8 bases matching TRBD1. This CDR3 is 15 amino acids long. V shed 2 bases and J 8 bases; nucleotides not matched to a gene: 8. Germline V gene lookup returns CDR1 SGHTA and CDR2 FQGNSA.